This TCR beta chain was sequenced in a study of response to subunit inactivated influenza vaccine. Germline lookup yields CDR1 MNHEY and CDR2 SVGEGT. V lost 8 bases and J 7 bases, leaving 12 bases between the germline ends. The CDR3 extends over 13 amino acids. One entry per CDR3 protein, called by TCRdb with MiXCR from the RT-PCR reads. The table has some 550,000 distinct CDR3 sequences, approximately 24% seen once. These data also featured in a second study, about T cells expressing NK-cell markers. This second report adds: What made the TCR beta cDNA was 5'RACE template switching with UMIs. Sorted CD3+CD56+NKG2C+, CD3+CD56+NKG2C- and CD3+CD56-NKG2C+ T cells supplied TCR beta repertoires. Also leading the CD3+CD56-NKG2C+ fraction in several donors were these clonotypes.

The sample here was CD4+ T cells sorted from PBMCs, taken 11 to 12 days after vaccination. This TCR derives from a man aged 50 or older who received an inactivated influenza vaccine. The V call is TRBV6-2 or TRBV6-3, the J call TRBJ1-6; D is unclear. CDR3 nucleotide sequence: TGTGCCAGCCAGGACGGTTCGAATTCACCCCTCCACTTT. It codes for CASQDGSNSPLHF.